This TCR beta chain comes out of a study of T cell responses to AZD1222 COVID-19 vaccine. Study in general: Second-dose recipients at about 4 or about 12 weeks were treated as one pooled group.

This clone turned up a few times. The germline V gene encodes CDR1 SGHTS and CDR2 YDEGEE. The CDR3 covers 15 residues. The germline V and J ends were trimmed by 4 bases and 3 bases, with 17 bases remaining between them. Sequenced by immunoSEQ multiplex PCR; TCRdb stores in-frame clones only, minus some. The table shows over 85,000 clones, with about 90% occurring only once. The specimen comprised peripheral blood, sampled on day 0 of AZD1222 vaccination. This chain joins TRBV5-8 and TRBJ2-7, with a possible D match to TRBD1 (6 bases). The receptor comes from an adult in good health. CDR3 nucleotide sequence: TGTGCCAGCAGCCGGGCAGAGGGGGTTGGCTACGAGCAGTACTTC. Translated: CASSRAEGVGYEQYF.